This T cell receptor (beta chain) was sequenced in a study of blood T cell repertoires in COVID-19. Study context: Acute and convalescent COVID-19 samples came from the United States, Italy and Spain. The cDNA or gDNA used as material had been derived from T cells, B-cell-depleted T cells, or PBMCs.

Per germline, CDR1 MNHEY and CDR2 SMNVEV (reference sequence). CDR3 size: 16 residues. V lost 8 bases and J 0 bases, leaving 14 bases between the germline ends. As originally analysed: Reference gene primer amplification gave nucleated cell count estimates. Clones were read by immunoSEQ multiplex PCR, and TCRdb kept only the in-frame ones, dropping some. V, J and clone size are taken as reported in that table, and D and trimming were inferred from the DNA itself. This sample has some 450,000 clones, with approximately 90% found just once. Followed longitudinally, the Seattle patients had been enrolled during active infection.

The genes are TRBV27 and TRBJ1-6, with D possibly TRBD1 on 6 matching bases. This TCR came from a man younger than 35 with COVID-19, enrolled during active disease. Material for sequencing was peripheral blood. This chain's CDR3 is CASRPTGNSYNSPLHF. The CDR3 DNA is TGTGCCAGCCGCCCGACAGGAAACTCCTATAATTCACCCCTCCACTTT.